This T cell receptor (beta chain) was documented in a study of blood T cell repertoires in COVID-19 (dated by TCRdb to 2020 to 2021). Study-wide context: Samples covering the acute and convalescent phases of COVID-19 were provided by collaborators in the United States, Italy and Spain. The material from the prospective study consisted of cDNA or gDNA derived from T cells, B-cell-depleted T cells, or PBMCs. The dataset comprised deeply sampled blood TCRbeta repertoires from subjects exposed to, actively infected with, or recovered from COVID-19. The repertoires were made available in a free public database intended to serve as a resource for research on the immune response to SARS-CoV-2. The samples were drawn from the first 160 participants of the ongoing ImmuneRACE study and from 1,254 subjects provided by 6 global collaborators. The sample metadata nearly always contained a de-identified subject ID, COVID-19 status, age in years and sex. Where available, HLA class I and class II types were obtained from metadata supplied by the sample provider rather than from assay-based typing.

TCRbeta CDR3 regions were amplified from genomic DNA using the immunoSEQ Assay, a bias-controlled multiplex PCR. From the authors' description of their analysis: The number of nucleated cells in each sample was estimated from the amplification of reference gene primers within the assay. To quantify the absolute abundance of each unique TCRbeta CDR3 rearrangement, sequence reads were collapsed and filtered. For each sample, productive Simpson clonality was calculated by taking the square root of Simpson's diversity index across productive rearrangements. TCRdb holds this immuneACCESS table with in-frame rearrangements only. Some clones are missing; in checked studies, unresolved V genes explain under half, and the rest has no known cause. The D gene and trimming were derived from the DNA, and the V and J assignments and clone size from that table. Across this sample there are 70,000 to 95,000 clones, with 88% seen only once. The ten largest clones add up to 4.5% to 5.5% of the sample.

Overall study results and their limits: Clinical and demographic metadata were provided uncurated, with the amount varying by source and participant.

The CDR3, from cysteine to phenylalanine, totals 18 residues. Of all the DNA, just the CDR3 is kept, 54 bases in frame from base 1. Trimming removed 4 bases from V and 4 bases from J; the gene matches leave 13 bases unexplained. Collaborating institutions collected whole blood in K2EDTA tubes following their own protocols. Collaborator samples were shipped for TCRbeta analysis as frozen whole blood, isolated PBMCs, or DNA extracted from either sample type. With regard to this clone: There is no known antigen for this receptor. No per-base quality is available; no much larger clone lies one base away.

This TCR derives from a woman of 80 years or more with active COVID-19. This chain joins TRBV23-1 to TRBJ2-3; TRBD1 lines up with 11 middle nucleotides. TRBV23-1 is labeled an ORF, and its function is uncertain. The source material was peripheral blood. The CDR3 amino acid sequence is: CASSLSVPGQGGADTQYF. In nucleotide form, the sequence is TGCGCCAGCAGTCTATCAGTCCCGGGACAGGGGGGAGCAGATACGCAGTATTTT.